A single sample gave rise to the 18 T cell receptor beta chains below, sequenced in a study of T cell responses to AZD1222 COVID-19 vaccine. Assay used: immunoSEQ multiplex PCR; TCRdb lists only in-frame clones, some missing. Of around 120,000 clones in the sample, 80% to 95% were seen once. Specimen: peripheral blood, collected on day 0 of AZD1222 vaccination. The receptor source for this set is an adult in good health.

J is TRBJ1-1 and V is TRBV3-1 (or the pseudogene TRBV3-2); D ambiguous. Germline V lookup: CDR1 LGHDT, CDR2 YNNKEL (reference sequence). CDR3 length: 14 amino acids. V was pared by 1 base and J by 10 bases, with 16 bases between. CDR3 in amino acids: CASSQVCLAIRAFF. The CDR3 region has the DNA TGTGCCAGCAGCCAAGTATGTTTGGCGATAAGAGCTTTCTTT.

The chain has TRBV5-4 and TRBJ2-2; 7 nucleotides align to TRBD1. V was pared by 2 bases and J by 5 bases, with 6 bases of the junction left unmatched. Per the germline V gene, CDR1 is SGHNT and CDR2 is YYREEE (reference sequence). The CDR3 is 15 residues long. This CDR3 is CASSLTGVRTGELFF. The CDR3 DNA is TGTGCCAGCAGCTTAACAGGGGTTCGTACCGGGGAGCTGTTTTTT.

This chain connects TRBV6-2 or TRBV6-3 to TRBJ2-2, with 10 bases that match TRBD2. Looked up from germline, CDR1 is MNHEY and CDR2 is SVGEGT. CDR3 length: 18 residues. The V and J ends lost 0 bases and 4 bases, in that order; junction bases with no gene match: 8. This CDR3 is CASSYSTSGGASTGELFF. The CDR3 nucleotides are TGTGCCAGCAGTTACTCGACCAGCGGGGGGGCTAGCACCGGGGAGCTGTTTTTT.

V is TRBV9 and J is TRBJ1-2; 9 positions match TRBD1. The ends lost 4 bases at V and 6 bases at J; junction bases unmatched: 4. CDR1 and CDR2 (germline): SGDLS, YYNGEE. The CDR3 sequence is 13 residues long. CDR3 residues: CASSIRQGDGYTF. CDR3 nucleotide sequence: TGTGCCAGCAGCATTCGACAGGGGGATGGCTACACCTTC.

The chain recombines TRBV7-2 with TRBJ1-5; no definite D call. Per the germline V gene, CDR1 is SGHTA and CDR2 is FQGNSA. V was pared by 1 base and J by 2 bases, with 12 bases between. The CDR3 is 16 amino acids. The CDR3 nucleotides read TGTGCCAGCAGCTTAGGACCCGGCGGGGGCAATCAGCCCCAGCATTTT. As protein: CASSLGPGGGNQPQHF.

J is TRBJ1-2 and V is TRBV4-3; D possibly corresponds to TRBD1 (6 bases). Germline V lookup: CDR1 LGHNA, CDR2 YSLEER. V was trimmed by 5 bases and J by 1 base, leaving 11 bases between them. The CDR3 consists of 14 residues. The CDR3 sequence: CASSSGQLNYGYTF. The CDR3 DNA is TGCGCCAGCAGCTCCGGACAGCTTAACTATGGCTACACCTTC.

The CDR3 coding sequence is TGTGCCAGCAGTGACACAGGGGGAACCTACGAGCAGTACTTC. Encoded protein: CASSDTGGTYEQYF. The chain carries TRBV6-1 and TRBJ2-7, with TRBD1 matching over 8 bases. The CDR3 consists of 14 residues. Trimming took 3 bases from V and 2 from J; bases not matched to a gene: 3. Germline V gene sequence: CDR1 MNHNS, CDR2 SASEGT.

This clone occurred once. The rearrangement links TRBV18 to TRBJ1-3; 7 nucleotides align to TRBD1. The CDR3 is 13 residues long. The germline CDR1 and CDR2 sequences are KGHSH and LQKENI. J lost 8 bases, V lost 3 bases, and 4 bases had no gene match. DNA of the CDR3: TGTGCCAGCTCACCTCTCAGGGGGGACACCATATATTTT. Translating gives CASSPLRGDTIYF.

The chain joins TRBV19 to TRBJ2-3; D remains unclear. CDR3 length equals 13 residues. V shed 3 bases and J shed 4 bases, with 8 bases lying between them. Looked up from germline, CDR1 is LNHDA and CDR2 is SQIVND (reference sequence). The chain's CDR3 is CASSIQDSDTQYF. CDR3 in DNA: TGTGCCAGTAGTATTCAGGATTCAGATACGCAGTATTTT.

This sequence joins TRBV29-1 and TRBJ1-2; D is possibly TRBD1 (5 bases). Germline lookup yields CDR1 SQVTM and CDR2 ANQGSEA. V lost 7 bases and J lost 10, with 19 bases in between. CDR3 length equals 12 residues. The CDR3 coding sequence is TGCAGCGACCGGACATACCCACGGAACTACACCTTC. Amino acids: CSDRTYPRNYTF.

J is TRBJ1-4 and V is TRBV4-3, with a weak D call TRBD1 (6 bases). V lost 3 bases, J lost 8 bases, and 22 bases lay in between. Germline V gives CDR1 LGHNA, CDR2 YSLEER. The CDR3 consists of 17 residues. The CDR3 bases are TGCGCCAGCAGCCAGGGCAGGGACAACCTAGCCAGGGAAAAACTGTTTTTT. Translating it yields CASSQGRDNLAREKLFF.

V is TRBV18 and J is TRBJ2-5; 8 bases are a match to TRBD2. V was clipped by 1 base and J by 1 base; unmatched bases: 11. This CDR3 contains 18 residues. CDR1 KGHSH and CDR2 LQKENI come from the germline V gene. The CDR3 protein is CASSPLRILLAGQETQYF. The DNA of the CDR3 is TGTGCCAGCTCACCACTAAGAATTCTCCTAGCGGGCCAAGAGACCCAGTACTTC. Variable domain in full (rest from reference TRBV18 and TRBJ2-5): NAGVMQNPRHLVRRRGQEARLRCSPMKGHSHVYWYRQLPEEGLKFMVYLQKENIIDESGMPKERFSAEFPKEGPSILRIQQVVRGDSAAYFCASSPLRILLAGQETQYFGPGTRLLVL.

The CDR3 sequence is CASSAPQGSGTGELFF. The CDR3, as DNA: TGTGCCAGCAGCGCACCCCAGGGGTCGGGCACCGGGGAGCTGTTTTTT. V and J are TRBV6-2 or TRBV6-3 and TRBJ2-2, with TRBD1 as a possible D gene (6 bases). The germline V gene encodes CDR1 MNHEY and CDR2 SVGEGT. This CDR3 spans 16 amino acids. V lost 6 bases, J lost 4 bases, and 18 bases lay in between.

This chain connects TRBV5-6 to TRBJ2-7, with unresolved D. V shed 4 bases and J shed 5 bases, with 10 bases lying between them. The CDR3 extends over 12 amino acids. The germline gives CDR1 SGHDT, CDR2 YYEEEE. As DNA, the CDR3 is TGTGCCAGCAGCCGCGTCATAAACGAGCAGTACTTC. Protein sequence: CASSRVINEQYF.

The chain has TRBV6-5 and TRBJ2-7; a weak D match, TRBD2 (5 bases). Trimming pared 8 bases from V and 2 bases from J, leaving 7 bases between. Germline assignment: CDR1 MNHEY and CDR2 SVGAGI. CDR3 length: 11 residues. The DNA of the CDR3 is TGTGCCAGCTCCGGGGCCTACGAGCAGTACTTC. It yields the protein CASSGAYEQYF.

V and J are TRBV5-4 and TRBJ1-3; D is unresolved. The CDR3 spans 14 residues. Germline CDR1 is SGHNT and CDR2 is YYREEE (reference sequence). Trimming removed 3 bases at V and 0 bases at J, with 7 bases between. CDR3 sequence reads: CASSSQASGNTIYF. CDR3 bases: TGTGCCAGCAGCTCGCAGGCCTCTGGAAACACCATATATTTT.

V is TRBV10-2 and J is TRBJ2-7, with 8 bases matching TRBD2. Losses at the gene ends were 6 bases for V and 4 bases for J; bases not matched to a gene: 14. CDR1 is WSHSY and CDR2 is SAAADI in the germline V gene. The length of the CDR3 is 16 residues. The CDR3 is CASRSPGSGVMYEQYF. CDR3 nucleotides: TGCGCCAGCAGGAGCCCGGGTAGCGGGGTAATGTACGAGCAGTACTTC.

The genes are TRBV21-1 and TRBJ2-7; the D call TRBD2 from the table was never checked on the DNA. TRBV21-1 is assigned pseudogene status. The CDR3 has 12 amino acids. The CDR3 sequence is CGGLIRVHEQYF. CDR3 nucleotides: TGCGGGGGTCTCATTCGGGTCCACGAGCAGTACTTC.